What follows is one T cell receptor beta chain and its context. From germline, CDR1 is SGDLS and CDR2 YYNGEE. V lost 0 bases to trimming and J lost 6 bases, with 16 bases between them. The length of the CDR3 is 16 residues. This record belongs to a study of blood T cells in healthy people across ages. Alongside a J-beta primer mix, a sample-barcoded 5' primer served in a second PCR lasting about 6 to 12 cycles. MiXCR was run by TCRdb on the 5' RACE reads, yielding one entry per CDR3 protein. The sample has about 970,000 distinct CDR3 sequences, about 53% seen once. The sequenced sample was blood. The receptor's source is a woman aged 55-70 years in good health. The chain joins TRBV9 to TRBJ2-1, with D possibly being TRBD2 (6 bases). This chain's CDR3 is CASSVDEGTFVNEQFF. DNA for the CDR3: TGTGCCAGCAGCGTAGATGAAGGGACTTTCGTCAATGAGCAGTTCTTC.